This TCR beta chain was documented in a study of T cells in localized non-small cell lung cancer. The V end was cut by 3 bases, the J end by 7 bases, with 17 bases between. The CDR3 runs 15 residues. Per germline, CDR1 SGHNT and CDR2 YYREEE (reference sequence). Assay: immunoSEQ multiplex PCR; the TCRdb copy retains only in-frame clones and omits some. The sample lists around 64,000 clones, 75% to 85% seen once, with less than 5.5% in the top ten. This rearrangement joins TRBV5-4 to TRBJ2-1; TRBD2 is a possible D gene (6 bases). The clonotype originates from a man between 40 and 70 years old with stage II lung adenocarcinoma. Sequencing used PBMCs, obtained before any cancer treatment. CDR3 nucleotides: TGTGCCAGCAGCTCTGGCAGGGAGGCGGGGAATGAGCAGTTCTTC. It encodes CASSSGREAGNEQFF. Supplemented by reference TRBV5-4 and TRBJ2-1, the full variable domain reads ETGVTQSPTHLIKTRGQQVTLRCSSQSGHNTVSWYQQALGQGPQFIFQYYREEENGRGNFPPRFSGLQFPNYSSELNVNALELDDSALYLCASSSGREAGNEQFFGPGTRLTVL.